What follows describes a single T cell receptor beta chain. Its antigen is currently unknown. Healthy donors of bone marrow made up the group. Use of 60 Vbeta and 13 Jbeta primers characterized the PCR. Original analysis: About 12 million of about 88 million unique TCR beta chains were shared, per a later count. Sequencing was performed with immunoSEQ multiplex PCR; in TCRdb, only in-frame clones are kept and a portion is missing. V, J and clone size are those of that table, while D and trimming were read from the DNA. The table lists approximately 170,000 clones, 80% of them singletons. The sample belongs to a study of cytomegalovirus exposure and HLA in healthy donors. Study-wide points: TRBV6-2, TRBV6-3 and some other V segments were excluded as indistinguishable. Earlier analysis yielded a pattern in which most TCR beta V segments were productive about 87% or about 30% of the time.

This CDR3 region has 17 residues. Trimming removed 3 bases from V and 2 bases from J; junction bases left unmatched: 12. Germline V gene sequence: CDR1 LGHNA, CDR2 YNFKEQ. Sequencing input: PBMCs. The chain combines TRBV4-2 with TRBJ2-7; 8 bases align to TRBD1. This receptor was taken from a woman aged 45-65 years in good health and CMV-seropositive. The CDR3 DNA reads as TGTGCCAGCAGCCAGTCTTGGGGACAGGACATAACCTACGAGCAGTACTTC. It specifies CASSQSWGQDITYEQYF.